The 30 T cell receptor beta chains below all came from one sample that was sequenced in a study of shared clonotypes between healthy human individuals. The data were produced by immunoSEQ multiplex PCR, yet TCRdb's version contains in-frame clones alone and is incomplete. The data contain under 2.5 million clones, about nine tenths of them singletons. Sequenced: naive CD4+ T cells from PBMCs. Subset here: CD45RA+ positively selected. All receptors come from a young man in good health. Some clones in this sample may be carry-over from other donors' samples.

This chain joins TRBV6-5 and TRBJ1-4; TRBD1 matches 7 bases. The CDR3 runs to 15 residues. Germline V gene lookup returns CDR1 MNHEY and CDR2 SVGAGI. V was pared by 6 bases and J by 7 bases, with 11 bases of the junction left unmatched. The CDR3 loop reads CASSVLTGRGEKLFF. The CDR3 DNA follows: TGTGCCAGCAGCGTGCTGACAGGGAGGGGTGAAAAACTGTTTTTT.

This clone was observed a handful of times. CDR3 protein: CASGSDSMNTEAFF. CDR3 coding DNA: TGTGCTAGTGGTTCCGACAGTATGAACACTGAAGCTTTCTTT. The V call is TRBV12-5, the J call TRBJ1-1; D is perhaps TRBD1 (5 bases). V lost 4 bases, J lost 0 bases, and 9 bases lay in between. The CDR3 has 14 amino acids. Germline V gene sequence: CDR1 LGHNT, CDR2 FRNRAP.

This chain links TRBV29-1 with TRBJ1-1; D is unclear. CDR1 is SQVTM and CDR2 is ANQGSEA in the germline V gene. This CDR3 spans 13 amino acids. V dropped 7 bases and J dropped 2 bases, with 14 bases sitting between them. This CDR3 is CSASQAINTEAFF. CDR3 coding DNA: TGCAGCGCTTCGCAGGCGATAAACACTGAAGCTTTCTTT. Variable domain in full (rest from reference TRBV29-1 and TRBJ1-1): SAVISQKPSRDICQRGTSLTIQCQVDSQVTMMFWYRQQPGQSLTLIATANQGSEATYESGFVIDKFPISRPNLTFSTLTVSNMSPEDSSIYLCSASQAINTEAFFGQGTRLTVV.

A word on this clone: Other DNA sequences in the sample encode the same CDR3. The chain joins TRBV9 to TRBJ2-3; TRBD2 agrees at 7 bases. Germline V gene sequence: CDR1 SGDLS, CDR2 YYNGEE. The CDR3 has 16 residues. V was clipped by 0 bases and J by 3 bases; unmatched bases: 7. The CDR3 is CASSVGEGGRTDTQYF. For the CDR3, the DNA is TGTGCCAGCAGCGTAGGAGAGGGCGGGAGAACAGATACGCAGTATTTT.

V is TRBV11-2 and J is TRBJ1-1; a weak D match, TRBD1 (5 bases). The germline CDR1 and CDR2 sequences are SGHAT and FQNNGV. V was shortened by 4 bases and J by 6 bases, with 12 bases between the two germline ends. The CDR3 has 13 amino acids. The CDR3 loop is CASSSGTSAEAFF. The CDR3 DNA follows: TGTGCCAGCAGCTCGGGGACTTCTGCTGAAGCTTTCTTT.

The V call is TRBV18, the J call TRBJ2-4; D perhaps matches TRBD1 (5 bases). This CDR3 has 15 amino acids. With 2 bases removed from V and 0 bases from J, the gap between germline ends came to 8 bases. CDR1 KGHSH and CDR2 LQKENI come from the germline V gene. The CDR3 sequence is CASSPSGLAKNIQYF. CDR3 DNA sequence: TGTGCCAGCTCACCATCAGGGCTAGCCAAAAACATTCAGTACTTC.

In nucleotides, the CDR3 is TGCGCCAGCAGCTTGGAGGCGACATCTGGAAACACCATATATTTT. This translates into CASSLEATSGNTIYF. V gene TRBV5-1 combines with J gene TRBJ1-3; D is unclear. CDR1 is SGHRS and CDR2 is YFSETQ in the germline V gene. The CDR3 has 15 amino acids. V shed 0 bases and J shed 1 base, with 8 bases lying between them.

This clone appeared once. The rearrangement uses TRBV9 and TRBJ2-7; D assignment may be TRBD1 or TRBD2 (5 bases each). Trimming stripped 7 bases from V and 2 bases from J, with 16 bases between. CDR3 size: 14 residues. Germline CDR1 SGDLS, CDR2 YYNGEE. CDR3 nucleotides: TGTGCCAGCGGGAGACAGCCCTCCCCCTACGAGCAGTACTTC. Amino acid sequence: CASGRQPSPYEQYF.

This clone was seen just once. The chain combines TRBV9 with TRBJ2-7; 13 nucleotides align to TRBD2. Per the germline V gene, CDR1 is SGDLS and CDR2 is YYNGEE. The CDR3 contains 14 residues. J gave up 7 bases and V 3 bases, and 4 bases lay outside the gene matches. Written as DNA, the CDR3 is TGTGCCAGCAGCGAAACTAGCGGGAGGGGTGAGCAGTACTTC. It specifies CASSETSGRGEQYF.

V and J are TRBV2 and TRBJ2-3; D gene unclear. Germline CDR1 reads SNHLY; CDR2 reads FYNNEI. The V and J ends lost 6 bases and 0 bases respectively, with 10 bases between them. This CDR3 is 14 amino acids long. The DNA for the CDR3 is TGTGCCAGCAGAAGAGGTACTAGCACAGATACGCAGTATTTT. This codes for CASRRGTSTDTQYF.

Notes on this clone: The DNA is omitted, as the CDR3 cannot be located on it reliably, and the CDR3 follows TCRdb's listing. J is TRBJ2-1 and V is TRBV5-1. The CDR3 length equals 14 residues, ends included. The germline gives CDR1 SGHRS, CDR2 YFSETQ. The CDR3 loop is CASSWGAGSEMWFF.

This clone has only one observation. The chain recombines TRBV12-5 with TRBJ2-5, with D unresolved. This CDR3 is 13 amino acids long. Between the trimmed V and J ends, which lost 4 bases and 0 bases, there was a span of 6 bases. The V gene's germline CDR1 is LGHNT and CDR2 FRNRAP. The CDR3, as DNA: TGTGCTAGTGGTTCCTACGACCAAGAGACCCAGTACTTC. It is translated as CASGSYDQETQYF.

Worth noting for this clone: The sample holds other DNA sequences that translate to the same CDR3. The rearrangement uses TRBV18 and TRBJ2-5; possible D gene TRBD1, 5 bases. The CDR3 runs to 13 residues. Germline V lookup: CDR1 KGHSH, CDR2 LQKENI. V shed 0 bases and J shed 5 bases, with 7 bases lying between them. CDR3 protein: CASSPPPGETQYF. The CDR3, as DNA: TGTGCCAGCTCACCACCCCCAGGGGAGACCCAGTACTTC.

The CDR3 bases are TGTGCCAGCAGGGAGCAGTTCTTC. Amino acids: CASREQFF. V is TRBV6-1 and J is TRBJ2-1; D is uncertain. Per the germline V gene, CDR1 is MNHNS and CDR2 is SASEGT. Trimming stripped 6 bases from V and 10 bases from J, with 1 base between. CDR3 size: 8 residues.

The gene calls are TRBV18 and TRBJ2-1, with D possibly matching TRBD2 (6 bases). This CDR3 has 15 amino acids. Germline CDR1 KGHSH, CDR2 LQKENI. V lost 1 base and J 4 bases, leaving 11 bases between the germline ends. The CDR3 loop reads CASSPLADTYNEQFF. CDR3 DNA sequence: TGTGCCAGCTCACCACTAGCGGATACATACAATGAGCAGTTCTTC.

The V call is TRBV9, the J call TRBJ1-2; D unclear. V shed 0 bases and J shed 6 bases, with 9 bases lying between them. This CDR3 region has 13 residues. Germline assignment: CDR1 SGDLS and CDR2 YYNGEE. CDR3 sequence (DNA): TGTGCCAGCAGCGTAGTTGGAAACCATGGCTACACCTTC. Translating gives CASSVVGNHGYTF.

Of note for this clone: The sample contains more than one DNA sequence encoding this CDR3. CDR3 region: CASSPDYGYTF. The CDR3 DNA sequence: TGTGCCAGCAGCCCAGACTATGGCTACACCTTC. This sequence joins TRBV28 and TRBJ1-2; D remains ambiguous. The CDR3 is 11 residues long. Germline-derived CDR1 and CDR2 are MDHEN and SYDVKM. Trimming took 6 bases from V and 3 from J, leaving 5 bases between them.

The chain couples TRBV29-1 to TRBJ2-5, with 7 bases fitting TRBD1. Trimming cost V 6 bases and J 1 base; bases outside gene matches: 2. The CDR3 consists of 12 residues. In germline, CDR1 is SQVTM, CDR2 ANQGSEA. CDR3 coding DNA: TGCAGCGTGCACAGGGGCCAAGAGACCCAGTACTTC. Translation: CSVHRGQETQYF. Full variable domain (missing parts from reference TRBV29-1 and TRBJ2-5): SAVISQKPSRDICQRGTSLTIQCQVDSQVTMMFWYRQQPGQSLTLIATANQGSEATYESGFVIDKFPISRPNLTFSTLTVSNMSPEDSSIYLCSVHRGQETQYFGPGTRLLVL.

The genes are TRBV7-2 and TRBJ2-1; D is ambiguous. This CDR3 comprises 15 residues. V lost 3 bases, J lost 2 bases, and 11 bases lay in between. Germline CDR1 reads SGHTA; CDR2 reads FQGNSA. As DNA, the CDR3 is TGTGCCAGCAGCTTTGATACCGGGCCCTACAATGAGCAGTTCTTC. Translating gives CASSFDTGPYNEQFF.

CDR3 coding DNA: TGTGCCAGCAGTTTACCAGGGTCGACCAAAAACATTCAGTACTTC. The encoded protein is CASSLPGSTKNIQYF. The rearrangement links TRBV28 to TRBJ2-4, with D possibly matching TRBD1 (5 bases). Trimming took 2 bases from V and 2 from J, leaving 10 bases between them. Germline lookup yields CDR1 MDHEN and CDR2 SYDVKM. The CDR3 is made up of 15 amino acids. Variable domain in full (rest from reference TRBV28 and TRBJ2-4): DVKVTQSSRYLVKRTGEKVFLECVQDMDHENMFWYRQDPGLGLRLIYFSYDVKMKEKGDIPEGYSVSREKKERFSLILESASTNQTSMYLCASSLPGSTKNIQYFGAGTRLSVL.

The CDR3: CASCPLDRGCYF. The CDR3 DNA is TGTGCCAGCTGTCCGCTAGATCGCGGCTGCTACTTC. The chain carries TRBV28 and TRBJ2-4; unclear D gene. The germline CDR1 and CDR2 sequences are MDHEN and SYDVKM. The CDR3 loop spans 12 amino acids. Between the trimmed V and J ends, which lost 8 bases and 16 bases, there was a span of 21 bases.

The rearrangement uses TRBV5-6 and TRBJ2-2; 12 bases line up with TRBD2. V lost 4 bases and J lost 6; bases outside the gene matches: 7. The CDR3 consists of 16 residues. CDR1 is SGHDT, CDR2 YYEEEE, per germline. The CDR3 DNA reads as TGTGCCAGCAGCATGGAGACTAGCGGGAGACCCGGGGAGCTGTTTTTT. Translated: CASSMETSGRPGELFF.

The chain recombines TRBV6-6 with TRBJ2-7; 8 nucleotides align to TRBD1. The CDR3 is 15 amino acids. The germline gives CDR1 MNHNY, CDR2 SVGAGI (reference sequence). V lost 5 bases to trimming and J lost 6 bases; unmatched junction nucleotides: 12. This CDR3 is CASSGGQAVRGEQYF. CDR3 DNA sequence: TGTGCCAGCAGTGGGGGACAGGCGGTAAGGGGCGAGCAGTACTTC.

This clone has only one observation. The V gene is TRBV18, the J gene TRBJ2-1; D is uncertain. This CDR3 spans 13 amino acids. Trimming took off 3 bases at V and 11 bases at J, with 14 bases between the two ends. From germline, CDR1 is KGHSH and CDR2 LQKENI. The CDR3 here is CASSPPMNEKQFF. The CDR3 DNA sequence: TGTGCCAGCTCACCGCCCATGAACGAGAAGCAGTTCTTC.

In DNA, the CDR3 is TGTGCCAGCAGCCGCACGTCCCTAGCGGACTACGAGCAGTACTTC. Protein: CASSRTSLADYEQYF. The chain employs TRBV7-8 and TRBJ2-7, with 7 nucleotides matching TRBD2. This CDR3 is built from 15 residues. CDR1 SGHVS and CDR2 FQNEAQ come from the germline V gene. The V and J ends lost 5 bases and 3 bases, in that order; junction bases with no gene match: 10.

Regarding this clone: Other DNA sequences in this sample translate to the same CDR3. The V gene is TRBV28, the J gene TRBJ2-2; TRBD2 matches at 7 bases. The J segment lost 1 base and the V segment lost 9 bases, leaving 23 bases of the junction unmatched. The germline V gene encodes CDR1 MDHEN and CDR2 SYDVKM. CDR3 length: 20 amino acids. CDR3 protein: CASSFPGLVGRTWNTGELFF. Written as DNA, the CDR3 is TGTGCCAGTTCATTCCCCGGACTAGTCGGGAGAACCTGGAACACCGGGGAGCTGTTTTTT.

The chain joins TRBV11-2 to TRBJ2-7; TRBD1 is a possible D gene (6 bases). V dropped 2 bases and J dropped 2 bases, with 19 bases sitting between them. The germline CDR1 and CDR2 sequences are SGHAT and FQNNGV. The CDR3 has 17 amino acids. CDR3 region: CASSLLATGNGAYEQYF. The CDR3 DNA is TGTGCCAGCAGCTTATTAGCCACAGGGAATGGCGCCTACGAGCAGTACTTC.

A word on this clone: Other DNA sequences in the same sample also yield this CDR3. The gene calls are TRBV9 and TRBJ1-1, with 10 bases that match TRBD1. From germline, CDR1 is SGDLS and CDR2 YYNGEE. V lost 3 bases to trimming and J lost 0 bases; unmatched junction nucleotides: 2. This CDR3 is built from 15 residues. The CDR3 DNA reads as TGTGCCAGCAGCGCGGGACAGGGGTTGAACACTGAAGCTTTCTTT. Its protein is CASSAGQGLNTEAFF.

This sequence joins TRBV18 and TRBJ1-1; D remains ambiguous. Trimming took 4 bases from V and 1 from J, leaving 7 bases between them. This CDR3 has 13 residues. Germline V gene lookup returns CDR1 KGHSH and CDR2 LQKENI. CDR3 sequence reads: CASSLGPNTEAFF. The CDR3 DNA follows: TGTGCCAGCTCACTAGGACCGAACACTGAAGCTTTCTTT.

About this clone: Other DNA sequences of this sample code for an identical CDR3. The chain joins TRBV6-5 to TRBJ2-7, with TRBD2 matching 7 bases. The CDR3 length is 14 residues. Germline V gene sequence: CDR1 MNHEY, CDR2 SVGAGI. V trimming: 2 bases; J trimming: 4 bases; junction bases outside the gene matches: 5. CDR3 nucleotides: TGTGCCAGCAGTTACAGAGCGGGAACGTACGAGCAGTACTTC. Residues: CASSYRAGTYEQYF.